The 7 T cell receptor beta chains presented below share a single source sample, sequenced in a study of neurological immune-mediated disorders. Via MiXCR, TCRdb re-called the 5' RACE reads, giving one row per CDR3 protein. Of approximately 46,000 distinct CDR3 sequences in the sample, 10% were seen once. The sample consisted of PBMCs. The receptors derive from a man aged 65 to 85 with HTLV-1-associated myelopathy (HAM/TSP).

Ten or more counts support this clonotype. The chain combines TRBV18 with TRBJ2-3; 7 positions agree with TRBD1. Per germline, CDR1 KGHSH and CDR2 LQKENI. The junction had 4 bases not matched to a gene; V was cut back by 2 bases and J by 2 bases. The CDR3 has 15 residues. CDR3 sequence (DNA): TGTGCCAGCTCACCAGACAGGGAGAACACAGATACGCAGTATTTT. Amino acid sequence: CASSPDRENTDTQYF.

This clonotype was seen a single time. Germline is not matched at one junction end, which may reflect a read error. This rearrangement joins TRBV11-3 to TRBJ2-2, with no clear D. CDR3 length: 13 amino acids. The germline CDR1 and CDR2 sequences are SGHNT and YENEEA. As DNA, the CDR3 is TGTACCAGCAGCCTCCGAAGCACCGGGGAGCTGTTTTTT. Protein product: CTSSLRSTGELFF.

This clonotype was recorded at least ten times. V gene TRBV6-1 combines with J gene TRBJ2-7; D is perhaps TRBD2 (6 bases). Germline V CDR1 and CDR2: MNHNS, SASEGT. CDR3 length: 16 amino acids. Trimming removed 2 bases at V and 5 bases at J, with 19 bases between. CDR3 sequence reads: CASSEPLTRQRNEQYF. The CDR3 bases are TGTGCCAGCAGTGAACCCCTGACTAGGCAAAGGAACGAGCAGTACTTC.

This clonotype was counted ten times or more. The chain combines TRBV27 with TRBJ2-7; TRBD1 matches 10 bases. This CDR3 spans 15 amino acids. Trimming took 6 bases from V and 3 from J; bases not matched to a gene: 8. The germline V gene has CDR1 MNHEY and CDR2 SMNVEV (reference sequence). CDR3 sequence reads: CASSFPGQGLYEQYF. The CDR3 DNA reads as TGTGCCAGCAGCTTCCCGGGACAGGGGCTCTACGAGCAGTACTTC.

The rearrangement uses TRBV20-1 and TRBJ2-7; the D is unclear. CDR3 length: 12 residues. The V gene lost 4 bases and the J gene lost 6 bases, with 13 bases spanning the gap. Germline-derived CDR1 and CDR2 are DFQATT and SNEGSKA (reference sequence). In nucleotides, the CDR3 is TGCAGTGCTAAGCTCTCCCCGCCCGAGCAGTACTTC. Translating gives CSAKLSPPEQYF.

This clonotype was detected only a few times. This CDR3 reads CASSYRDFEQYF. The CDR3 DNA follows: TGTGCCAGCAGTTACAGGGATTTCGAGCAGTACTTC. This chain joins TRBV12-3 or TRBV12-4 and TRBJ2-7, with a possible D match to TRBD1 (6 bases). Trimming pared 4 bases from V and 6 bases from J, leaving 10 bases between. This CDR3 contains 12 residues.

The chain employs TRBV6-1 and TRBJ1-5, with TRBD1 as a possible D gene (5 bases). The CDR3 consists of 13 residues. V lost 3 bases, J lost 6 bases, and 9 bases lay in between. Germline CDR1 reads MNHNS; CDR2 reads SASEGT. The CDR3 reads CASSDTQGQPQHF. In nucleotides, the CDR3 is TGTGCCAGCAGTGACACTCAGGGTCAGCCCCAGCATTTT.